The rows below give T cell receptor beta chains drawn from one sample of a study of blood T cell repertoires in COVID-19. Measured with immunoSEQ multiplex PCR; TCRdb has only the in-frame clones, and not every one. The profile shows 100,000 or so clones, about four fifths of them singletons. Sample: peripheral blood. The receptors come from a human donor in a cohort sampled during active COVID-19. Both conserved end residues are part of each CDR3. The D gene is left open where the match is weak. Rows give clone size only sometimes, using once, few, many, or a class for an expanded clone.

d_call	clone_size	v_call	cdr3_length	j_call	cdr3_aa	cdr3_nt
-	-	TRBV3-1/TRBV3-2	15	TRBJ1-4	CASSQSNRGTEKLFF	TGTGCCAGCAGCCAGAGTAATAGGGGAACTGAAAAACTGTTTTTT
-	-	TRBV2	12	TRBJ1-6	CASAQNNSPLHF	TGTGCCAGCGCACAGAATAATTCACCCCTCCACTTT
TRBD1	-	TRBV6-5	15	TRBJ2-1	CASTFGQGGYNEQFF	TGTGCCAGCACCTTCGGACAGGGGGGATACAATGAGCAGTTCTTC
-	-	TRBV11-2	14	TRBJ1-1	CASSLVKPNTEAFF	TGTGCCAGCAGCTTAGTGAAGCCGAACACTGAAGCTTTCTTT
TRBD1	once	TRBV19	16	TRBJ1-4	CASSPDRVGTNEKLFF	TGTGCCAGTAGTCCCGACAGGGTAGGGACTAATGAAAAACTGTTTTTT
-	-	TRBV19	13	TRBJ2-2	CASTRDHTGELFF	TGTGCCAGTACCAGGGATCACACCGGGGAGCTGTTTTTT
TRBD2	-	TRBV11-1	15	TRBJ2-7	CASSFSSGASYEQYF	TGTGCCAGCAGCTTTTCTAGCGGGGCGTCCTACGAGCAGTACTTC
-	-	TRBV5-4	15	TRBJ2-7	CASSLAYQTAYEQYF	TGTGCCAGCAGCTTGGCCTACCAAACGGCCTACGAGCAGTACTTC
-	-	TRBV5-1	13	TRBJ2-7	CASSVGLVGEQYF	TGCGCCAGCAGCGTGGGACTGGTCGGAGAGCAGTACTTC
-	-	TRBV5-1	15	TRBJ2-6	CASSPTVTRANVLTF	TGCGCCAGCAGCCCGACAGTTACCCGGGCCAACGTCCTGACTTTC
TRBD1	-	TRBV5-1	13	TRBJ2-7	CASSLDRGNEQYF	TGCGCCAGCAGCTTGGACAGGGGCAACGAGCAGTACTTC
-	-	TRBV11-2	13	TRBJ2-7	CASSRRGEGEQYF	TGTGCCAGCAGCCGCAGGGGCGAGGGCGAGCAGTACTTC
-	-	TRBV2	16	TRBJ2-5	CASRPYGGPKQETQYF	TGTGCCAGCAGGCCCTACGGCGGGCCTAAACAAGAGACCCAGTACTTC
-	-	TRBV30	13	TRBJ2-7	CAWSWDSTYEQYF	TGTGCCTGGAGCTGGGACTCAACCTACGAGCAGTACTTC
-	-	TRBV3-1/TRBV3-2	14	TRBJ2-7	CASSQGRGAYEQYF	TGTGCCAGCAGCCAAGGTCGGGGTGCCTACGAGCAGTACTTC
-	-	TRBV7-2	13	TRBJ1-3	CASTLETGNTIYF	TGTGCCAGCACCCTAGAAACGGGAAACACCATATATTTT
TRBD2	-	TRBV7-3	16	TRBJ2-3	CASSLNPAGGPDTQYF	TGTGCCAGCAGCTTAAACCCAGCGGGAGGGCCAGATACGCAGTATTTT
TRBD2	-	TRBV19	16	TRBJ2-1	CASSILAGIAYNEQFF	TGTGCCAGTAGTATACTAGCGGGAATTGCCTACAATGAGCAGTTCTTC
-	-	TRBV2	12	TRBJ2-7	CASSRPSYEQYF	TGTGCCAGCAGCCGTCCCTCCTACGAGCAGTACTTC
TRBD1	few	TRBV29-1	17	TRBJ1-1	CSVVGSYSGQGKGEAFF	TGCAGCGTCGTAGGGTCTTACTCGGGACAGGGGAAAGGTGAAGCTTTCTTT
-	few	TRBV5-4	15	TRBJ2-2	CASSIIRGAPGELFF	TGTGCCAGCAGCATTATCCGCGGGGCACCCGGGGAGCTGTTTTTT
-	-	TRBV5-1	15	TRBJ2-5	CASSSGSGGDETQYF	TGCGCCAGCAGCTCGGGATCCGGAGGCGACGAGACCCAGTACTTC
-	-	TRBV10-3	13	TRBJ2-6	CATEEPGANVLTF	TGTGCCACCGAGGAACCTGGGGCCAACGTCCTGACTTTC
-	-	TRBV5-1	14	TRBJ2-7	CASSLDTNSYEQYF	TGCGCCAGCAGCTTGGACACTAACTCCTACGAGCAGTACTTC
-	once	TRBV5-1	15	TRBJ2-3	CASPPEGAGTDTQYF	TGCGCCAGCCCCCCGGAGGGGGCCGGGACAGATACGCAGTATTTT
-	-	TRBV18	13	TRBJ2-5	CASSRTAQETQYF	TGTGCCAGCTCACGGACAGCACAAGAGACCCAGTACTTC
TRBD1	-	TRBV24-1	17	TRBJ2-3	CATSQTGTGISTDTQYF	TGTGCCACCAGTCAGACCGGGACAGGGATTAGCACAGATACGCAGTATTTT
-	once	TRBV15	16	TRBJ2-5	CATSRGEGQRQETQYF	TGTGCCACCAGCAGAGGGGAAGGACAGAGACAAGAGACCCAGTACTTC
-	many	TRBV25-1	15	TRBJ2-7	CASTEANRGIYEQYF	TGTGCCAGCACAGAGGCCAACCGGGGTATCTACGAGCAGTACTTC
TRBD1	-	TRBV5-1	17	TRBJ1-2	CASSGMAGGSIPTGYTF	TGCGCCAGCAGCGGAATGGCAGGGGGGTCGATTCCCACGGGCTACACCTTC
TRBD1	-	TRBV18	15	TRBJ2-7	CASSRSGTGSYEQYF	TGTGCCAGCTCACGATCCGGGACAGGGTCCTACGAGCAGTACTTC
-	-	TRBV3-1/TRBV3-2	14	TRBJ1-2	CASSQSRRNYGYTF	TGTGCCAGCAGCCAAAGTAGAAGAAACTATGGCTACACCTTC
TRBD1	-	TRBV5-1	17	TRBJ1-1	CASSLGGATGSGTEAFF	TGCGCCAGCAGCTTGGGTGGGGCGACAGGGTCGGGGACTGAAGCTTTCTTT
TRBD1	-	TRBV29-1	14	TRBJ1-2	CSVGDRSTGYGYTF	TGCAGCGTAGGGGACAGGTCAACGGGCTATGGCTACACCTTC
TRBD1	-	TRBV6-1	16	TRBJ2-5	CASSEAGTGGRETQYF	TGTGCCAGCAGTGAAGCGGGGACAGGGGGGCGAGAGACCCAGTACTTC
-	-	TRBV7-3	12	TRBJ1-2	CASSPDSRYYTF	TGTGCCAGCAGCCCGGACAGCCGGTACTACACCTTC
TRBD2	-	TRBV18	15	TRBJ2-3	CASSPQRDPTDTQYF	TGTGCCAGCTCACCACAGCGGGACCCCACAGATACGCAGTATTTT
-	few	TRBV6-5	14	TRBJ2-7	CASTVAAGIYEQYF	TGTGCCAGCACCGTAGCGGCAGGGATCTACGAGCAGTACTTC
-	-	TRBV12-3/TRBV12-4	13	TRBJ1-3	CASSLRLGNTIYF	TGTGCCAGCAGTTTGAGGTTAGGAAACACCATATATTTT
-	-	TRBV7-2	13	TRBJ1-4	CASSLGASEKLFF	TGTGCCAGCAGCTTAGGTGCGTCAGAAAAACTGTTTTTT
TRBD2	-	TRBV5-1	19	TRBJ2-6	CASSLAVLAASSGANVLTF	TGCGCCAGCAGCTTGGCCGTTCTAGCGGCGAGCTCTGGGGCCAACGTCCTGACTTTC
-	few	TRBV4-1	17	TRBJ1-6	CASSQTPRPGKNSPLHF	TGCGCCAGCAGCCAAACTCCCCGACCAGGCAAGAATTCACCCCTCCACTTT
TRBD2	-	TRBV3-1/TRBV3-2	17	TRBJ2-5	CASSQGLAGTLGETQYF	TGTGCCAGCAGCCAGGGACTAGCGGGAACATTGGGGGAGACCCAGTACTTC
-	-	TRBV5-6	13	TRBJ1-2	CASSLQNKHGYTF	TGTGCCAGCAGCTTACAGAATAAACATGGCTACACCTTC
TRBD2	-	TRBV10-2	19	TRBJ2-7	CASSQTSPGLAGGAYEQYF	TGCGCCAGCAGTCAGACGAGTCCAGGCCTAGCGGGGGGGGCCTACGAGCAGTACTTC
-	-	TRBV14	13	TRBJ1-2	CASSPMPSYGYTF	TGTGCCAGCAGCCCCATGCCCAGCTATGGCTACACCTTC
-	-	TRBV15	16	TRBJ1-3	CATSRGTVGSGNTIYF	TGTGCCACCAGCAGAGGGACAGTCGGCTCTGGAAACACCATATATTTT
TRBD1	-	TRBV11-3	15	TRBJ2-7	CASSLGGTGSYEQYF	TGTGCCAGCAGCTTAGGGGGGACAGGTTCCTACGAGCAGTACTTC
-	-	TRBV5-1	14	TRBJ2-5	CASSLEGVEETQYF	TGCGCCAGCAGCTTGGAAGGGGTGGAAGAGACCCAGTACTTC
-	once	TRBV12-3/TRBV12-4	13	TRBJ1-1	CASSPTENTEAFF	TGTGCCAGCAGTCCAACTGAGAACACTGAAGCTTTCTTT
-	-	TRBV5-1	14	TRBJ2-5	CASSSGRGGETQYF	TGCGCCAGCAGCTCCGGGAGAGGAGGAGAGACCCAGTACTTC
TRBD1	-	TRBV28	18	TRBJ1-5	CASSYPLRQGQRNQPQHF	TGTGCCAGCAGTTACCCCCTAAGACAGGGGCAAAGGAATCAGCCCCAGCATTTT
TRBD1	-	TRBV27	14	TRBJ1-1	CASSFSGGNAEAFF	TGTGCCAGCAGTTTCTCAGGGGGTAACGCTGAAGCTTTCTTT
TRBD2	-	TRBV3-1/TRBV3-2	17	TRBJ2-1	CASSHPFGLAGDNEQFF	TGTGCCAGCAGCCACCCCTTCGGACTAGCGGGAGACAATGAGCAGTTCTTC
-	-	TRBV30	12	TRBJ1-2	CAWSVRGYGYTF	TGTGCCTGGAGTGTACGGGGCTATGGCTACACCTTC
-	-	TRBV4-2	15	TRBJ2-7	CASSQDTGRDGEQYF	TGTGCCAGCAGCCAAGATACGGGGAGAGATGGCGAGCAGTACTTC
-	-	TRBV20-1	11	TRBJ2-5	CSPRGGETQYF	TGCAGCCCCAGGGGCGGGGAGACCCAGTACTTC